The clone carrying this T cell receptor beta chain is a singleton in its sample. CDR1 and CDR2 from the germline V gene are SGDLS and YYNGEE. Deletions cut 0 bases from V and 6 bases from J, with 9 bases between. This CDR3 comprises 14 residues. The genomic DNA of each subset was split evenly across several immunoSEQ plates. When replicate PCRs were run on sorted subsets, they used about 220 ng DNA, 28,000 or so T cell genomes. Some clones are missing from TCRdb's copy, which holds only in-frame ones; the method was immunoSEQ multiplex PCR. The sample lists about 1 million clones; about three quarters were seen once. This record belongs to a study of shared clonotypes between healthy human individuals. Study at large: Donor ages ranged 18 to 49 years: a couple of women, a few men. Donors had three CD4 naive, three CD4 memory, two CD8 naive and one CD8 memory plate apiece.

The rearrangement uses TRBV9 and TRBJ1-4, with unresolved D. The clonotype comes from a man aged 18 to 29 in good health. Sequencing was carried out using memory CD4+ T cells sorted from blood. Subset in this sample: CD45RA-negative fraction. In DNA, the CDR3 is TGTGCCAGCAGCGTAGGGCCGGACCATGAAAAACTGTTTTTT. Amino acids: CASSVGPDHEKLFF. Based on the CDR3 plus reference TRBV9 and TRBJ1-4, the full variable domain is DSGVTQTPKHLITATGQRVTLRCSPRSGDLSVYWYQQSLDQGLQFLIQYYNGEERAKGNILERFSAQQFPDLHSELNLSSLELGDSALYFCASSVGPDHEKLFFGSGTQLSVL.